The 10 T cell receptor beta chains below all came from one sample that was sequenced in a study of CD8 T cells in ankylosing spondylitis. TCRdb re-derived calls from the 5' RACE reads in MiXCR, one entry per CDR3 protein. Among some 240,000 distinct CDR3 sequences listed, 15% to 20% were seen once. Sample: blood, either unsorted or a sorted T cell fraction (not recorded which). These TCRs come from a male donor with ankylosing spondylitis or in good health (not recorded which).

This clonotype was seen at least ten times. V gene TRBV24-1 combines with J gene TRBJ1-1; TRBD1 aligns across 8 bases. In germline, CDR1 is KGHDR, CDR2 SFDVKD. The CDR3 extends over 15 amino acids. V trimming: 5 bases; J trimming: 0 bases; junction bases outside the gene matches: 4. CDR3 sequence reads: CATSGTGQVNTEAFF. The CDR3 bases are TGTGCCACCAGTGGAACGGGACAGGTGAACACTGAAGCTTTCTTT.

The V call is TRBV7-9, the J call TRBJ2-7, with D maybe TRBD2 (6 bases). Germline lookup yields CDR1 SEHNR and CDR2 FQNEAQ (reference sequence). V was clipped by 5 bases and J by 3 bases, with 11 bases between them. The CDR3 has 13 residues. CDR3 coding DNA: TGTGCCAGCAGCACGGGACTTCACTACGAGCAGTACTTC. This translates into CASSTGLHYEQYF.

As to this clonotype: The junction differs from germline at one of its ends, possibly a read error. The chain carries TRBV10-2 and TRBJ1-1, with TRBD1 identical over 7 bases. The CDR3 contains 14 residues. Looked up from germline, CDR1 is WSHSY and CDR2 is SAAADI. CDR3 coding DNA: TGCTCCAGCAGGGCAGGGACAGAGAACACTGAAGCTTTCTTT. Protein: CSSRAGTENTEAFF.

The rearrangement joins TRBV12-3 or TRBV12-4 to TRBJ2-1; TRBD2 aligns across 9 bases. The ends lost 6 bases at V and 6 bases at J; junction bases unmatched: 9. The CDR3 contains 15 residues. The CDR3 region is CASRETVAGVNEQFF. CDR3 sequence (DNA): TGTGCCAGCAGGGAGACGGTAGCGGGAGTCAATGAGCAGTTCTTC.

V and J are TRBV29-1 and TRBJ2-3; the D gene is possibly TRBD2 (11 bases). The CDR3 length is 20 residues. Between the trimmed V and J ends, which lost 7 bases and 3 bases, there was a span of 35 bases. Germline V CDR1 and CDR2: SQVTM, ANQGSEA. The DNA of the CDR3 is TGCAGCGGCAACGCCGGGACAGGGGTTTTGACTAGCGGGAAAACAGATACGCAGTATTTT. It is translated as CSGNAGTGVLTSGKTDTQYF.

This clonotype was counted at least ten times. This chain uses TRBV6-5 with TRBJ1-4; D unresolved. The ends were cut back, 4 bases at V and 4 bases at J, with 16 bases in the middle. CDR1 MNHEY and CDR2 SVGAGI come from the germline V gene. The CDR3 has 16 residues. The CDR3 nucleotides are TGTGCCAGCAGTTTTAATATGGGTCTTATTAATGAAAAACTGTTTTTT. Its translation: CASSFNMGLINEKLFF.

V gene TRBV12-3 or TRBV12-4 combines with J gene TRBJ2-2; possibly TRBD2 for D (6 bases). Trimming took 3 bases from V and 5 from J, leaving 13 bases between them. The CDR3 spans 15 residues. In nucleotides, the CDR3 is TGTGCCAGCAGTTTTGGGGGGAGAGGGACCGGGGAGCTGTTTTTT. Its translation: CASSFGGRGTGELFF.

This clonotype was observed a handful of times. This chain links TRBV19 with TRBJ2-7; D call uncertain. Trimming stripped 8 bases from V and 5 bases from J, with 16 bases between. Germline V gene sequence: CDR1 LNHDA, CDR2 SQIVND (reference sequence). This CDR3 is built from 13 residues. The CDR3 here is CASSGAGSNEQYF. CDR3 in DNA: TGTGCCAGTTCCGGAGCTGGTAGTAACGAGCAGTACTTC.

This clonotype was picked up one time. For the CDR3, the DNA is TGCAGCGATGGGACAGGGCCTCTAGATACGCAGTATTTT. Its translation: CSDGTGPLDTQYF. V is TRBV29-1 and J is TRBJ2-3; 9 nucleotides line up with TRBD1. CDR1 is SQVTM, CDR2 ANQGSEA, per germline. V shed 7 bases, J shed 5 bases, and the junction held 7 bases outside the gene matches. The length of the CDR3 is 13 residues.

This clonotype came up a few times. This chain connects TRBV29-1 to TRBJ2-7, with D perhaps TRBD1 or TRBD2 (5 bases each). This CDR3 is built from 14 residues. The V gene's germline CDR1 is SQVTM and CDR2 ANQGSEA. Trimming stripped 6 bases from V and 5 bases from J, with 20 bases between. CDR3 bases: TGCAGCGTCAAAGGGGACCTTCCGGGGCACGAGCAGTACTTC. It codes for CSVKGDLPGHEQYF.